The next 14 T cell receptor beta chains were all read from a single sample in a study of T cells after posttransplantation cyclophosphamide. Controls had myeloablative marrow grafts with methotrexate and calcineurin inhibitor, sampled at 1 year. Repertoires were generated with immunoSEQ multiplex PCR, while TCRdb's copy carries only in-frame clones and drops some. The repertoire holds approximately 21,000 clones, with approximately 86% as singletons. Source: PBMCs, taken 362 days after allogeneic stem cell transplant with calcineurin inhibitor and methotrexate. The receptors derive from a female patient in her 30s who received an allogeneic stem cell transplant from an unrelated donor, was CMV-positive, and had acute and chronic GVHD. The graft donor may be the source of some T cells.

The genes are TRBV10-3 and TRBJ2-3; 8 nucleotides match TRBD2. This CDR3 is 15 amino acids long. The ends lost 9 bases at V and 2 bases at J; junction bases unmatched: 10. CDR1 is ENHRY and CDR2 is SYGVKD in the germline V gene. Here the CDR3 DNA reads TGTGCCATTGCTAGCCGGGAGGGCCCCACAGATACGCAGTATTTT. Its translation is CAIASREGPTDTQYF.

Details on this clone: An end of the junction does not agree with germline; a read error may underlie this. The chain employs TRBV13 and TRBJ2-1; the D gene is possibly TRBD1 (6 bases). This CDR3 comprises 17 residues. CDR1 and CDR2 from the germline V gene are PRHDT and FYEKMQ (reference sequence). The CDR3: CASSSAPGQGQRNEQLF. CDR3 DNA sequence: TGTGCCAGCAGTTCTGCGCCGGGGCAGGGGCAGAGGAATGAGCAGCTCTTC.

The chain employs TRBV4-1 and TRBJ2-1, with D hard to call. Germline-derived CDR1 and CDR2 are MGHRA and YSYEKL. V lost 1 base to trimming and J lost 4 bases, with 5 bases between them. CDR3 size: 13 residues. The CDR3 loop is CASSQGQYNEQFF. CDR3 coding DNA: TGCGCCAGCAGCCAAGGGCAGTACAATGAGCAGTTCTTC.

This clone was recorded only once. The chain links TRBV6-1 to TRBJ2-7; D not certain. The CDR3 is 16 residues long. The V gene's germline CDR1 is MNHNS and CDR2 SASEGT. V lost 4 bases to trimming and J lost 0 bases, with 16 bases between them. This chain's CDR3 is CASSGGDFLSSYEQYF. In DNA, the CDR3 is TGTGCCAGCAGTGGAGGTGACTTTCTAAGCTCCTACGAGCAGTACTTC.

The CDR3 region has the DNA TGTGCCAGCAGCTATCCCTCCGGGACAGGTCACACCGGGGAGCTGTTTTTT. It is translated as CASSYPSGTGHTGELFF. The V gene is TRBV9, the J gene TRBJ2-2, with 8 bases lining up with TRBD1. CDR3 length: 17 amino acids. CDR1 and CDR2 from the germline V gene are SGDLS and YYNGEE. The trim removed 4 bases at V and 3 bases at J, leaving 11 bases unmatched.

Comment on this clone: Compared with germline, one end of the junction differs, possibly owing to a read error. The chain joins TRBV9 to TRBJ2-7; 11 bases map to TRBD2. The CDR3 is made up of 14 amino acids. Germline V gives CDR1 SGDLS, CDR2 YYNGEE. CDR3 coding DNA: TGTGCCAACAGCGCCGGGACTAGCGGTTACGAGCAGTACTTC. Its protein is CANSAGTSGYEQYF.

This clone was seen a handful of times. The CDR3 is CASSKPGSYSEAFF. For the CDR3, the DNA is TGTGCCAGTAGTAAGCCCGGGTCGTATTCTGAAGCTTTCTTT. V gene TRBV19 combines with J gene TRBJ1-1; D remains unclear. The CDR3 covers 14 residues. Trimming removed 4 bases at V and 6 bases at J, with 15 bases between. Germline V gene sequence: CDR1 LNHDA, CDR2 SQIVND (reference sequence).

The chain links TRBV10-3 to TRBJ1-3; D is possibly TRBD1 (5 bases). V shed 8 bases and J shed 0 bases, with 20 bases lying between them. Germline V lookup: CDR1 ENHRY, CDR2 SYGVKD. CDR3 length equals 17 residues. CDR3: CAIRDDVRGYSGNTIYF. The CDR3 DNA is TGTGCCATCCGAGACGACGTTCGGGGGTACTCTGGAAACACCATATATTTT.

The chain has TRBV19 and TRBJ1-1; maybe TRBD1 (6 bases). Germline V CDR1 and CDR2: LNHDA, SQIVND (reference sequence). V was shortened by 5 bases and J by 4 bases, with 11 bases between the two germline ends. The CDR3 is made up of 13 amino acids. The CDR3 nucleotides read TGTGCCAGTAGTCTACAGGGTGCCACTGAAGCTTTCTTT. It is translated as CASSLQGATEAFF.

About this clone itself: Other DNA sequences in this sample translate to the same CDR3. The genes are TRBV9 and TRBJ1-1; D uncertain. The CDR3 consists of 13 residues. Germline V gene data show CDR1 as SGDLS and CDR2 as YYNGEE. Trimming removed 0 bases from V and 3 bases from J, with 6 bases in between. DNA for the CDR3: TGTGCCAGCAGCGTAGCTCGGGACACTGAAGCTTTCTTT. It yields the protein CASSVARDTEAFF. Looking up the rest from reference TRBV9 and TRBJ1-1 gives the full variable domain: DSGVTQTPKHLITATGQRVTLRCSPRSGDLSVYWYQQSLDQGLQFLIQYYNGEERAKGNILERFSAQQFPDLHSELNLSSLELGDSALYFCASSVARDTEAFFGQGTRLTVV.

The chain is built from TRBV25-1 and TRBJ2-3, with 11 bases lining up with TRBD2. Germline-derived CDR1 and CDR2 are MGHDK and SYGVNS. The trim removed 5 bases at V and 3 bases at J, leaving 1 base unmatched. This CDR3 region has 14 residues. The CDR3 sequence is CASSTSGGTDTQYF. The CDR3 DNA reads TGTGCCAGCAGTACTAGCGGGGGAACAGATACGCAGTATTTT.

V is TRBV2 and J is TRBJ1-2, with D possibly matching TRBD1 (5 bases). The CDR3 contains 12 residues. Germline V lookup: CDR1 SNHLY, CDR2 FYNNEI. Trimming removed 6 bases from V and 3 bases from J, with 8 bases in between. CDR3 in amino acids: CASRQEDYGYTF. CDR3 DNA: TGTGCCAGCAGACAGGAAGACTATGGCTACACCTTC.

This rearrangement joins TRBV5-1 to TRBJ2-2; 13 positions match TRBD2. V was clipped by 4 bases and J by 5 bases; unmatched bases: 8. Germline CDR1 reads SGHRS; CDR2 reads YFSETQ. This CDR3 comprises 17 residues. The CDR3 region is CASSIGTSGVFTGELFF. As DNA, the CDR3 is TGCGCCAGCAGCATCGGGACTAGCGGGGTATTTACCGGGGAGCTGTTTTTT.

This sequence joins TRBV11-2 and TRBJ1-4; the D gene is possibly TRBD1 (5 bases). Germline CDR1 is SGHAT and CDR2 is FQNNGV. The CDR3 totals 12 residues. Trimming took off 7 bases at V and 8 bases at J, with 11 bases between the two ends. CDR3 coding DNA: TGTGCCAGCACCAATCGGGGGGAAAAACTGTTTTTT. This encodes CASTNRGEKLFF.